This T cell receptor (beta chain) was identified during a study of immune evolution from preneoplasia to lung adenocarcinoma. Broader study findings: From normal lung to invasive adenocarcinoma, top clone frequencies appeared to decrease.

Between the mid-2010s and the late 2010s, patients underwent resection in Japan or China. Comments on this clone: What it recognizes is unknown.

TCRdb's table, derived via immunoSEQ multiplex PCR, lists solely in-frame clones and lacks some. The sample shows 10,000 to 14,000 clones, about nine tenths of them seen only once. The germline V gene encodes CDR1 SGHRS and CDR2 YFSETQ. Trimming took 1 base from V and 1 from J, leaving 8 bases between them. CDR3 length: 14 residues. The sequence was obtained from a person aged 65-85 years with invasive lung adenocarcinoma. V is TRBV5-1 and J is TRBJ1-1; D unclear. Material for sequencing was FFPE invasive lung adenocarcinoma tissue. The CDR3 is CASSLNIGNTEAFF. The CDR3, as DNA: TGCGCCAGCAGCTTGAATATTGGGAACACTGAAGCTTTCTTT.